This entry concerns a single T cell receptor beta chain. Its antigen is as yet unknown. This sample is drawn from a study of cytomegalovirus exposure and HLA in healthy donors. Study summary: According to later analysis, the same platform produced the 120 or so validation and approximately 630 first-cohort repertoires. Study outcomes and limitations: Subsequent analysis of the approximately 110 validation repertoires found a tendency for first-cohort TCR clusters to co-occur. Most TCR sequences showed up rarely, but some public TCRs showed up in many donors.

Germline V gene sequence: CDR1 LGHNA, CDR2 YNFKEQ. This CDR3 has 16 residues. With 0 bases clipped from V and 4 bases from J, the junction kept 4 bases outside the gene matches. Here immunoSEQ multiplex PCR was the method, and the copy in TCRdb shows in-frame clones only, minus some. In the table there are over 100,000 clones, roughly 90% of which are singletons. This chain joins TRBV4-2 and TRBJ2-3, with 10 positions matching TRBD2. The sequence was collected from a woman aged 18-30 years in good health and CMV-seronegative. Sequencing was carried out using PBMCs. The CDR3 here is CASSQDRSGRADTQYF. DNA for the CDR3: TGTGCCAGCAGCCAAGATAGGAGCGGGAGGGCAGATACGCAGTATTTT.